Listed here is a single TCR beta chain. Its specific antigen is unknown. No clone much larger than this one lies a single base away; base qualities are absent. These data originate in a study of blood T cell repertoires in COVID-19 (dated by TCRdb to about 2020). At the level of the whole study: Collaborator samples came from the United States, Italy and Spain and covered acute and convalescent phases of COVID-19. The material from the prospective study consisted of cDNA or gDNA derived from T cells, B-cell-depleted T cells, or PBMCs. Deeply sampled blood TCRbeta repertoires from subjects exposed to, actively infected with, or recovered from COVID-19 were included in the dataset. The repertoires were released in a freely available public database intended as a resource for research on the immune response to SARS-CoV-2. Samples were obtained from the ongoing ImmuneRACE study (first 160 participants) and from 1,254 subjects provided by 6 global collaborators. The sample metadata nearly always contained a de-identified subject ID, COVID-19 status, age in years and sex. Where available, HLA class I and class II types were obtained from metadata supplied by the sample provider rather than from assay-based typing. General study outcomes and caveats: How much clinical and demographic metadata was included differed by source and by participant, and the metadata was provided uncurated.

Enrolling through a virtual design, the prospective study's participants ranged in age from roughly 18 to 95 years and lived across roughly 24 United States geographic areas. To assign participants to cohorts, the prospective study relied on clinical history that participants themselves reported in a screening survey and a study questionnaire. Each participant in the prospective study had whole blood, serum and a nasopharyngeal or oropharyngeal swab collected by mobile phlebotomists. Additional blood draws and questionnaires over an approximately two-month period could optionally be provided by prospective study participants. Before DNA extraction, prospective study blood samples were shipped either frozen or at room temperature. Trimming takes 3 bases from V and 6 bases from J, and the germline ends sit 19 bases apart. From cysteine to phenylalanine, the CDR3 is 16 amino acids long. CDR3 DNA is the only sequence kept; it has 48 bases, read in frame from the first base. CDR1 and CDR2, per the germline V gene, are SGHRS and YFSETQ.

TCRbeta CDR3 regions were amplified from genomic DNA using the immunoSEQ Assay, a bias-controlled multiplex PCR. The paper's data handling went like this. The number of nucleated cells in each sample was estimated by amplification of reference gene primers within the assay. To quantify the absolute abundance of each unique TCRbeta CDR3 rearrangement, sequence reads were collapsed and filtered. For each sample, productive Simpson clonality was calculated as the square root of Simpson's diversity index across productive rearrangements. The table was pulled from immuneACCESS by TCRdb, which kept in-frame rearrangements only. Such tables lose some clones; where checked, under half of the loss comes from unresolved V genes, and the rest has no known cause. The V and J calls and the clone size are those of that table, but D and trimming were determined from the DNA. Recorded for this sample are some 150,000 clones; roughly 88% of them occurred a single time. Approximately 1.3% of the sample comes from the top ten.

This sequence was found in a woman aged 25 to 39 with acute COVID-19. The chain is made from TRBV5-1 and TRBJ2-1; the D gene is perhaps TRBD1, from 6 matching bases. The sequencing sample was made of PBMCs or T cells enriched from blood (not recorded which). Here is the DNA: TGCGCCAGCAGCTCCATAGCAGGCCCCAGGGGCAATGAGCAGTTCTTC. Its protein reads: CASSSIAGPRGNEQFF.